Listed below are T cell receptor beta chains from one sample, sequenced in a study of T cell repertoires in cytomegalovirus infection. TCRdb re-called the reads with MiXCR, one entry per CDR3 protein. This table holds hundreds of thousands of distinct CDR3 sequences, around a third found once. These receptors' antigens are unknown. The source material was cultured PBMCs, sampled from culture after CMV antigen stimulation. These receptors were collected from a human donor in good health (CMV status not recorded). Some clones in this sample may be carry-over from other donors' samples. The CDR3 runs from the conserved cysteine through the conserved F or W. A D gene is named only where the DNA matches it firmly. Size tells how often a clone was seen (once, few, many) or the class of an expanded clone, and some rows leave it out.

j_call d_call v_call clone_size cdr3_aa cdr3_nt
TRBJ1-6 NA TRBV7-2 many CASRSDLGSYNSPLHF TGTGCCAGCAGATCCGATCTTGGCTCCTATAATTCACCCCTCCACTTT
TRBJ2-7 TRBD2 TRBV6-6 NA CAVFVWEGSYEQYF TGTGCCGTCTTTGTGTGGGAGGGGTCCTACGAGCAGTACTTC
TRBJ2-1 TRBD1 TRBV10-3 NA CAISPPPGTGGDNEQFF TGTGCCATCAGCCCACCGCCCGGGACAGGGGGCGACAATGAGCAGTTCTTC
TRBJ2-7 NA TRBV7-6 NA CASSFGPGYYEQYF TGTGCCAGCAGCTTTGGCCCGGGGTACTACGAGCAGTACTTC
TRBJ2-7 NA TRBV7-2 few CASTLGGGTYEQYF TGTGCCAGCACCCTAGGGGGCGGGACCTACGAGCAGTACTTC
TRBJ2-5 NA TRBV14 few CARTPDKQETQYF TGTGCCAGAACACCGGACAAGCAAGAGACCCAGTACTTC
TRBJ1-2 NA TRBV10-3 NA CAISDGYLNYGYTF TGTGCCATCAGTGACGGTTATCTAAACTATGGCTACACCTTC
TRBJ2-3 TRBD2 TRBV7-2 many CASSLGGGRRADTQYF TGTGCCAGCAGCTTGGGGGGGGGGAGAAGGGCAGATACGCAGTATTTT
TRBJ2-5 TRBD2 TRBV20-1 NA CSALGLADLRETQYF TGCAGTGCACTGGGACTAGCGGACCTCCGGGAGACCCAGTACTTC
TRBJ1-4 TRBD1 TRBV6-5 once CASSSTGTGGPKLFF TGTGCCAGCAGTTCCACCGGGACAGGGGGCCCAAAACTGTTTTTT
TRBJ2-7 TRBD1 TRBV6-2/TRBV6-3 few CASSYSRTGEEEQYF TGTGCCAGCAGTTACTCGAGGACAGGGGAGGAAGAGCAGTACTTC
TRBJ2-1 TRBD1 TRBV7-6 NA CASSLTGTGDEQFF TGTGCCAGCAGCTTGACCGGGACAGGGGACGAGCAGTTCTTC
TRBJ2-3 TRBD2 TRBV20-1 NA CSAPATSGGTDTQYF TGCAGTGCTCCGGCGACTAGCGGGGGTACAGATACGCAGTATTTT